This T cell receptor beta chain was identified during a study of technical replicates of blood from several donors. Germline V gene lookup returns CDR1 MNHEY and CDR2 SVGAGI. J was trimmed by 2 bases and V by 6 bases; bases with no gene match: 6. CDR3 length equals 14 residues. The assay was immunoSEQ multiplex PCR, and TCRdb's table has in-frame clones only and misses some. The table shows 55,000 to 75,000 clones, with over 90% occurring only once. The sequenced sample was PBMCs. This chain connects TRBV6-5 to TRBJ2-7, with TRBD1 identical over 8 bases. The receptor's source is a human donor in good health. Some clones in this sample may be carry-over from other donors' samples. The CDR3 is CASRRQTGAYEQYF. The CDR3 DNA is TGTGCCAGCAGACGCCAGACAGGGGCCTACGAGCAGTACTTC.